One TCR beta chain is described in this entry. This clone was observed a single time. Its antigen remains undetermined. Qualities for individual bases were not recorded, and no much larger clone is one base off. Patients with autoimmune disease history or receiving systemic immunosuppression were excluded from the trial. Peripheral blood for TCR sequencing was collected from all dose cohorts at baseline, on cycle 4 day 1, and on cycle 7 day 1. The samples were taken from a phase I, first-in-human, multicenter, open-label dose-escalation trial of ivuxolimab. Adults with locally advanced or metastatic melanoma, renal cell carcinoma, hepatocellular carcinoma or head and neck squamous cell carcinoma were enrolled in the trial. Before TCR sequencing, CD4+ and CD8+ T cells were separately sorted from peripheral blood. Genomic DNA was isolated from the sorted cells so that the TCRbeta CDR3 region could be sequenced. The immunoSEQ Assay was used for sequencing of TCRbeta CDR3 regions. The immuneACCESS repertoire file appears here via TCRdb, limited to in-frame rearrangements. These files lack a portion of the clones; in checked studies, under half of the deficit traces to unresolved V genes, and the cause of the others is not known. This sample lists about 73,000 clones; 90% were detected once. Less than 0.6% of the sample goes to the ten largest clones.

The data were obtained in a study of OX40 agonist ivuxolimab in advanced cancers. Looking at the study overall: The costimulatory receptor OX40 (CD134) was targeted by ivuxolimab, a fully human IgG2 agonistic monoclonal antibody. Intravenous ivuxolimab was administered to patients every 2 weeks at six dose levels: 0.01, 0.1, 0.3, 1.5, 3 and 10 mg/kg. Among the approximately 50 dose-escalation patients, about 20 had hepatocellular carcinoma, roughly 15 melanoma, 9 renal cell carcinoma and 9 head and neck cancer. In the dose-escalation cohort, around four fifths of patients were male, and the mean age was approximately 55 years, with a range of 23 to 79. Patients were allowed to have had prior anti-PD-1, anti-PD-L1 or anti-CTLA-4 therapy, and approximately 40% of the dose-escalation patients had been treated with checkpoint inhibitors. Three dose-escalation patients achieved partial responses, one with hepatocellular carcinoma and two with cutaneous melanoma. The point of sequencing TCRbeta in the periphery was to test whether ivuxolimab changed TCR sequence diversity and drove clonal T-cell expansion. The paper reports the monotherapy dose-escalation portion (N of about 54 patients) of the phase I ivuxolimab trial.

What the research found in general, with its limitations: In the 0.1-3.0 mg/kg groups, partial responders were among the patients with the lowest normalized peripheral clonal expansion, particularly in CD8+ T cells. Antigen specificity was not determined for the clonally expanded peripheral T cells. Low levels of normalized T-cell clonal expansion were also seen in some patients who did not respond. After ivuxolimab, expanded clones were on average more numerous among CD8+ T cells than among CD4+ T cells. Clonal expansion of both CD4+ and CD8+ blood T cells was observed from baseline to week 6 at doses 0.1 to 3.0 mg/kg.

CDR1 and CDR2 are read off the germline V gene as SGHAT and FQNNGV. The CDR3 measures 15 amino acids from cysteine to phenylalanine. Only the CDR3 part of the read is kept: 45 bases, read in frame from the first base. V and J are trimmed by 5 bases and 6 bases, and the gene matches miss 12 bases of the junction. The sequencing used CD4+ or CD8+ T cells sorted from blood, collected in a trial of the OX40 agonist ivuxolimab. The V and J segments used are TRBV11-2 and TRBJ1-1; 7 central nucleotides agree with TRBD1. The TCR sequence derives from an adult with an advanced solid tumor such as melanoma, head and neck, liver or kidney cancer. The CDR3 amino acid sequence is: CASSTPTGTKAEAFF. At the DNA level, the sequence is TGTGCCAGCAGCACGCCGACAGGGACTAAGGCTGAAGCTTTCTTT.